Following are 17 T cell receptor beta chains from one sample sequenced in a study of blood T cell repertoires in COVID-19. Produced via immunoSEQ multiplex PCR; TCRdb's table is partial and in-frame only. The sample comprises 9,500 to 15,000 clones, approximately 82% of which are singletons, and around a fifth rests with the top ten. The sequenced sample consisted of peripheral blood. These receptors all stem from a human donor in a cohort sampled during active COVID-19.

The chain uses TRBV5-5 and TRBJ1-4; perhaps TRBD1 as D (6 bases). Looked up from germline, CDR1 is SGHKS and CDR2 is YYEKEE (reference sequence). The length of the CDR3 is 14 residues. V was clipped by 1 base and J by 5 bases, with 9 bases between them. CDR3 nucleotide sequence: TGTGCCAGCAGCTTGCAGGGGCTAAATGAAAAACTGTTTTTT. Protein sequence: CASSLQGLNEKLFF.

This clone is a singleton in its sample. This rearrangement joins TRBV11-2 to TRBJ2-3, with D tentatively TRBD2 (5 bases). The germline V and J ends were trimmed by 5 bases and 4 bases, with 13 bases remaining between them. Germline lookup yields CDR1 SGHAT and CDR2 FQNNGV. This CDR3 comprises 14 residues. In nucleotides, the CDR3 is TGTGCCAGCAGCCTCCTTTTGGAGGCAGATACGCAGTATTTT. This encodes CASSLLLEADTQYF.

V and J are TRBV14 and TRBJ2-3; D not certain. V lost 3 bases and J lost 0, with 10 bases in between. The CDR3 runs to 15 residues. CDR1 is SGHDN and CDR2 is FVKESK in the germline V gene. The CDR3 protein is CASSHPTKSTDTQYF. The CDR3 nucleotides read TGTGCCAGCAGCCATCCGACAAAAAGCACAGATACGCAGTATTTT.

This clone was seen a handful of times. The chain combines TRBV29-1 with TRBJ2-7; maybe TRBD2 (6 bases). The CDR3 is made up of 13 amino acids. Germline V gene sequence: CDR1 SQVTM, CDR2 ANQGSEA. V dropped 6 bases and J dropped 1 base, with 13 bases sitting between them. The CDR3 DNA sequence: TGCAGCGTCAGGAGGGCCAATTCCTACGAGCAGTACTTC. Translation gives CSVRRANSYEQYF.

V usage is TRBV27 and J usage is TRBJ1-5; 10 nucleotides match TRBD1. After removal of 5 bases from V and 3 bases from J, the junction contained 7 bases not matched to a gene. CDR3 length: 16 amino acids. The germline V gene has CDR1 MNHEY and CDR2 SMNVEV (reference sequence). The chain's CDR3 is CASSPLDRGANQPQHF. CDR3 sequence (DNA): TGTGCCAGCAGTCCCTTGGACAGGGGGGCCAATCAGCCCCAGCATTTT.

The chain has TRBV6-2 or TRBV6-3 and TRBJ2-3, with D unresolved. The V and J ends lost 2 bases and 10 bases respectively, with 10 bases between them. CDR1 and CDR2 from the germline V gene are MNHEY and SVGEGT. This CDR3 is built from 12 residues. DNA for the CDR3: TGTGCCAGCAGTTACGGCCCTGCTGCGCAGTATTTT. Residues: CASSYGPAAQYF.

This clone was found a few times. The rearrangement links TRBV14 to TRBJ1-2, with 10 bases aligning to TRBD1. Germline assignment: CDR1 SGHDN and CDR2 FVKESK. Trimming cost V 3 bases and J 4 bases; bases outside gene matches: 5. The CDR3 contains 15 residues. CDR3 bases: TGTGCCAGCAGCCAGAGACAGGGGGCAATCTATGGCTACACCTTC. Its translation: CASSQRQGAIYGYTF.

CDR3 bases: TGTGCCAGCAGCGGGGAACGGGCAGATACGCAGTATTTT. Amino acid sequence: CASSGERADTQYF. This chain links TRBV6-5 with TRBJ2-3; D is possibly TRBD2 (5 bases). The V end was cut by 6 bases, the J end by 4 bases, with 11 bases between. Germline values: CDR1 MNHEY, CDR2 SVGAGI. The CDR3 is made up of 13 amino acids.

This chain links TRBV6-2 or TRBV6-3 with TRBJ2-3, with 12 nucleotides matching TRBD2. With V trimmed by 6 bases and J by 4 bases, 11 bases remained unmatched. Germline loops: CDR1 MNHEY, CDR2 SVGEGT. This CDR3 contains 17 residues. This chain's CDR3 is CASSQRPSGGAPDTQYF. The DNA for the CDR3 is TGTGCCAGCAGCCAGCGTCCTAGCGGGGGGGCCCCAGATACGCAGTATTTT.

The chain combines TRBV2 with TRBJ1-5, with D unclear. Between the trimmed V and J ends, which lost 4 bases and 9 bases, there was a span of 10 bases. The CDR3 runs 12 residues. Germline lookup yields CDR1 SNHLY and CDR2 FYNNEI. The CDR3 DNA is TGTGCCAGCAGTGGACTCGCACGGCCCCAGCATTTT. It yields the protein CASSGLARPQHF.

This clone came up once. The rearrangement uses TRBV28 and TRBJ1-4; TRBD1 aligns across 10 bases. The germline CDR1 and CDR2 sequences are MDHEN and SYDVKM. CDR3 length equals 16 residues. The V segment lost 5 bases and the J segment 7 bases; nucleotides outside the gene matches: 10. CDR3 DNA sequence: TGTGCCAGCAGTATCCGGACAGGGGGGAGGAGTGAAAAACTGTTTTTT. It is translated as CASSIRTGGRSEKLFF.

V and J are TRBV6-6 and TRBJ2-2, with 8 bases identical to TRBD1. With 11 bases clipped from V and 4 bases from J, the junction kept 12 bases outside the gene matches. The germline CDR1 and CDR2 sequences are MNHNY and SVGAGI (reference sequence). This CDR3 region has 15 residues. The CDR3 is CAGTQGAVGTGELFF. The DNA of the CDR3 is TGTGCCGGGACGCAGGGGGCGGTGGGCACCGGGGAGCTGTTTTTT.

The CDR3 is CASSVGQYSNQPQHF. CDR3 bases: TGTGCCAGTAGTGTGGGCCAATATAGCAATCAGCCCCAGCATTTT. The V and J genes are TRBV19 and TRBJ1-5; no reliable D call. The V gene lost 5 bases and the J gene lost 0 bases, with 11 bases spanning the gap. This CDR3 has 15 amino acids. The germline V gene encodes CDR1 LNHDA and CDR2 SQIVND (reference sequence).

This clone was observed a handful of times. The rearrangement links TRBV6-2 or TRBV6-3 to TRBJ2-7; D gene unclear. V shed 2 bases and J shed 5 bases, with 7 bases lying between them. Germline CDR1 is MNHEY and CDR2 is SVGEGT. CDR3 size: 12 residues. The CDR3: CASSYGSHEQYF. CDR3 DNA sequence: TGTGCCAGCAGTTACGGCTCGCACGAGCAGTACTTC.

This clone was detected once. The J gene is TRBJ2-7, the V gene TRBV3-1 (or the pseudogene TRBV3-2), with D maybe TRBD2 (6 bases). CDR1 is LGHDT and CDR2 is YNNKEL in the germline V gene (reference sequence). This CDR3 has 16 residues. V lost 3 bases and J lost 2, with 17 bases in between. The CDR3 loop is CASSHPGARQAYEQYF. The CDR3, as DNA: TGTGCCAGCAGCCACCCGGGAGCAAGGCAAGCCTACGAGCAGTACTTC.

The rearrangement uses TRBV5-1 and TRBJ1-2; D possibly corresponds to TRBD1 (5 bases). The germline V gene encodes CDR1 SGHRS and CDR2 YFSETQ. Trimming cost V 0 bases and J 8 bases, with 11 bases left between them. CDR3 size: 13 residues. As DNA, the CDR3 is TGCGCCAGCAGCTTGGAGGGGATCGGGGGCTACACCTTC. Its protein is CASSLEGIGGYTF.

The chain has TRBV7-2 and TRBJ1-3, with 8 positions matching TRBD1. In germline, CDR1 is SGHTA, CDR2 FQGNSA. CDR3 size: 15 residues. V lost 3 bases, J lost 4 bases, and 5 bases stayed unmatched. The CDR3 region is CASSFGQGNGNTIYF. The CDR3 region has the DNA TGTGCCAGCAGCTTCGGACAGGGCAACGGAAACACCATATATTTT.